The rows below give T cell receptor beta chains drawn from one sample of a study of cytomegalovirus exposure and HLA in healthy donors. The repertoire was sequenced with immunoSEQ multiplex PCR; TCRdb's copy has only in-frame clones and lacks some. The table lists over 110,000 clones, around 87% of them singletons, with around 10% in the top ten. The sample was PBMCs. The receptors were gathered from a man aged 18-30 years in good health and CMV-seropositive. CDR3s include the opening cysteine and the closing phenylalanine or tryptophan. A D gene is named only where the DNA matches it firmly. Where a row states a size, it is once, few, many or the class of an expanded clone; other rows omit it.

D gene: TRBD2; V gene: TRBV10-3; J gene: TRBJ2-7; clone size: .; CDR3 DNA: TGTGCCATCAGTGAGTCACTAGCGGGAGATCGGTCCTACGAGCAGTACTTC; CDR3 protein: CAISESLAGDRSYEQYF
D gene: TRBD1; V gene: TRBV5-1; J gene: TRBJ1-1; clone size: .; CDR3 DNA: TGCGCCAGCAGCCCCGGCCGGGGGACAGGGAACACTGAAGCTTTCTTT; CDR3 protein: CASSPGRGTGNTEAFF
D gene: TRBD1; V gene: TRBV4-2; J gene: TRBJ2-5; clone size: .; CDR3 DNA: TGTGCCAGCAGCCCTGACAGGGGGGAGACCCAGTACTTC; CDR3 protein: CASSPDRGETQYF
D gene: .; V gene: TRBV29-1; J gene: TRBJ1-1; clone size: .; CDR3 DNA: TGCAGCGTTGAAGATGATATGAGGGCGCCTTTCTTT; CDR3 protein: CSVEDDMRAPFF
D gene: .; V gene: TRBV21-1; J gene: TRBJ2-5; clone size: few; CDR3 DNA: TGTGCCAGCAGCAAAGACGGCACAATCAGGGAGACCCAGTACTTC; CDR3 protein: CASSKDGTIRETQYF
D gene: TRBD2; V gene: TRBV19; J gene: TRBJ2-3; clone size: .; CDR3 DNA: TGTGCCAGTGGTTTCGAGCGGGGGGTGAGCACAGATACGCAGTATTTT; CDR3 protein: CASGFERGVSTDTQYF
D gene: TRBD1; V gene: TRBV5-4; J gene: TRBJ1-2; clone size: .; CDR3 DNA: TGTGCCAGCAACCCGGGACAGGGACTAACTAATGGCTACACCTTC; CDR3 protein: CASNPGQGLTNGYTF
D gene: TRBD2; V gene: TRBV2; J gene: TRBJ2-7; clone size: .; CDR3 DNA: TGTGCCAGCAGCCAGACTAGCGGGGGGGGCCTAGGGTACTTC; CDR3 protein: CASSQTSGGGLGYF
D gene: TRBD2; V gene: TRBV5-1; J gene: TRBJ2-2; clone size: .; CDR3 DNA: TGCGCCAGCAGCGAGGGACTAGCCGGGGAGCTGTTTTTT; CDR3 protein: CASSEGLAGELFF
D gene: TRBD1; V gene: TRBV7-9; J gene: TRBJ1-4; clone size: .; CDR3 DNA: TGTGCCAGCAGCCCGGGACAGGGAGGCGAAAAACTGTTTTTT; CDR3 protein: CASSPGQGGEKLFF
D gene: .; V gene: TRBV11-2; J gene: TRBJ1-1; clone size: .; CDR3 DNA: TGTGCCAGCAGCATTACACAAGGCCTGCGGGCTTTCTTT; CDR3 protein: CASSITQGLRAFF
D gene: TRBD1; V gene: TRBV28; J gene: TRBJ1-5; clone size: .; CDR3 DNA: TGTGCCAGCAGGCGGACAGGGGACGGTCAGCCCCAGCATTTT; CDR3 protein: CASRRTGDGQPQHF
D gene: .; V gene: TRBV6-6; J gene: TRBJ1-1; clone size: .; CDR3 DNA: TGTGCCAGCAGTTACTCGGTTATTGACAGGACTGAAGCTTTCTTT; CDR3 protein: CASSYSVIDRTEAFF
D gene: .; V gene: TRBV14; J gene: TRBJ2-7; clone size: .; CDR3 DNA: TGTGCCAGCAGCCAAAAGGGGATTGCCTACGAGCAGTACTTC; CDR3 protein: CASSQKGIAYEQYF
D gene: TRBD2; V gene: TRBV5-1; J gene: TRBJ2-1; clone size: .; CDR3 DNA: TGCGCCAGCAGCCAACCGGGACTAGCTAACAATGAGCAGTTCTTC; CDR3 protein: CASSQPGLANNEQFF
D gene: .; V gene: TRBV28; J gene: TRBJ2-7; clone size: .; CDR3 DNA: TGTGCCAGCAGTTCAAGGTACGATCGGGTCTACGAGCAGTACTTC; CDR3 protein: CASSSRYDRVYEQYF
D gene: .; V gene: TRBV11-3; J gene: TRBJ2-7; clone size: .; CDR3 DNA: TGTGCCAGCAGCCCCCCGGGCCACGGGGGCTACGAGCAGTACTTC; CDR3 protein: CASSPPGHGGYEQYF
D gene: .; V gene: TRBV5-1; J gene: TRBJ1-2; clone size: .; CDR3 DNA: TGCGCCAGCAGCTTGGTCAGGTCCTACTATGGCTACACCTTC; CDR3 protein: CASSLVRSYYGYTF
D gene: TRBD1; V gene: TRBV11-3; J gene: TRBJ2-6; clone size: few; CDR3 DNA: TGTGCCAGCAGCGTCCGGGACAGGGACGTCCTGACTTTC; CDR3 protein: CASSVRDRDVLTF
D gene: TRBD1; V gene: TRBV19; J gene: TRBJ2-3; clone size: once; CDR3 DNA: TGTGCCAGTAGTAAACGACCTATAGGGGGCGGTGGCACAGATACGCAGTATTTT; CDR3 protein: CASSKRPIGGGGTDTQYF
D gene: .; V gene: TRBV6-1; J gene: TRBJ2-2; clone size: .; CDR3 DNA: TGTGCCAGCAGTGAGACCACTACGGGGGAGCTGTTTTTT; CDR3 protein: CASSETTTGELFF
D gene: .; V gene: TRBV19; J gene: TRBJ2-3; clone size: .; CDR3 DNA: TGTGCCAGTAGTAAGACGGGGAAGAGGAACACAGATACGCAGTATTTT; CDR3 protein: CASSKTGKRNTDTQYF
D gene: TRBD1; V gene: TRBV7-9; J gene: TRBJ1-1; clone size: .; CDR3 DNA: TGTGCCAGCAGCGACCTTGGGACAGGGGATTTGAACACTGAAGCTTTCTTT; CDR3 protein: CASSDLGTGDLNTEAFF
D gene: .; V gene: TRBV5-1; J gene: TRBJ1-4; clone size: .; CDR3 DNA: TGCGCCAGCAGCTTGGGAAGGGGAGGTGAAAAACTGTTTTTT; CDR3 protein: CASSLGRGGEKLFF
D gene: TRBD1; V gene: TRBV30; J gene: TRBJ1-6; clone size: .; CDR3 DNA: TGTGCCTGGAGTAGGGACAGGAGCTCCTATAATTCACCCCTCCACTTT; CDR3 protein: CAWSRDRSSYNSPLHF
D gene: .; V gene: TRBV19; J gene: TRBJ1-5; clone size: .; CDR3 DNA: TGTGCCAGTTCTATACTTACAGGGATCCAAGGGCCCCAGCATTTT; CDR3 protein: CASSILTGIQGPQHF
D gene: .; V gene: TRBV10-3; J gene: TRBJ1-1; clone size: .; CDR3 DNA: TGTGCCACCGGGCAGGGCACTGAAGCTTTCTTT; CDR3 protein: CATGQGTEAFF